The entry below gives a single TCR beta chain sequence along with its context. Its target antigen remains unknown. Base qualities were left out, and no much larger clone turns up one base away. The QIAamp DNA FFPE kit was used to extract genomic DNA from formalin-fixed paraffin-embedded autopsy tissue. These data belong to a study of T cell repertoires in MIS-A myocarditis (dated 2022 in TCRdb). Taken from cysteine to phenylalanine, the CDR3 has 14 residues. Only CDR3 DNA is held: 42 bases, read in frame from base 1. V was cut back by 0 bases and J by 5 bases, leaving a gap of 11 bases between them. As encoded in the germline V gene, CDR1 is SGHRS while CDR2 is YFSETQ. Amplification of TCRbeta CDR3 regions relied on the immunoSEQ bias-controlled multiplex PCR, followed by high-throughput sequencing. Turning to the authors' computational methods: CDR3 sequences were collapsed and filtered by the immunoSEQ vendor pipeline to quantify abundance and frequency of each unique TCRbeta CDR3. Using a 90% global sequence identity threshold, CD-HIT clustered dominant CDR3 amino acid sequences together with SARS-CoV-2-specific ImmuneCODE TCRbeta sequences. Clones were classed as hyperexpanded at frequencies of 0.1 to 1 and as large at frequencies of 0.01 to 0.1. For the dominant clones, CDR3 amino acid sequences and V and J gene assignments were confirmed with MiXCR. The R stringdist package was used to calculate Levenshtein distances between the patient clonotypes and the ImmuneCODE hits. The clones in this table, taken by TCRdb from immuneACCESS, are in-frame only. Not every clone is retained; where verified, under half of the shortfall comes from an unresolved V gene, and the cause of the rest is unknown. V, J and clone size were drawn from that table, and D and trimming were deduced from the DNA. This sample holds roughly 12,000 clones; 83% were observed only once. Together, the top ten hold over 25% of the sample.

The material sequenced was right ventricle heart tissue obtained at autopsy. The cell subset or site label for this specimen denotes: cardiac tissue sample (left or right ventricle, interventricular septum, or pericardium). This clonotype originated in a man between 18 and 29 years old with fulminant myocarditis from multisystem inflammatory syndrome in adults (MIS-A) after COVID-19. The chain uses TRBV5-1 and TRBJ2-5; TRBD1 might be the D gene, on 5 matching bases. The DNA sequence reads TGCGCCAGCAGCTTGGGGGCAGGGTTGGAGACCCAGTACTTC. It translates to CASSLGAGLETQYF.